The 13 T cell receptor beta chains below come from one sample, sequenced in a study of shared T cell receptors in the human thymus (TCRdb year 2021). The library was prepared using the immunoSEQ multiplex PCR assay. TCRdb's version of the immuneACCESS table is confined to in-frame rearrangements and falls short of the full clone set. An unresolved V gene accounts for under half of the shortfall where checked; the remainder is of unknown origin. The sample table records hundreds of thousands of clones; roughly 90% of these occur just once. The ten most abundant clones make up 0.01% of the sample. Separately, the same data were catalogued under a study of human thymus T cells.

Source material: thymocytes. The source is a boy under two years old with a congenital heart defect. Donor details come from another sample of the same person, matched by shared clones.

The chain carries TRBV27 and TRBJ2-1, with 10 bases identical to TRBD1. CDR1 is MNHEY and CDR2 is SMNVEV in the germline V gene (reference sequence). The V segment lost 6 bases and the J segment 4 bases; nucleotides outside the gene matches: 12. The CDR3 runs 17 residues. This chain's CDR3 is CASRPASRDRGYNEQFF. The CDR3 DNA follows: TGTGCCAGCAGACCTGCCTCAAGGGACAGGGGATACAATGAGCAGTTCTTC.

V gene TRBV30 combines with J gene TRBJ2-5; 11 bases are shared with TRBD1. The V and J ends lost 0 bases and 3 bases, in that order; junction bases with no gene match: 3. Germline V gene sequence: CDR1 GTSNPN, CDR2 SVGIG (reference sequence). The CDR3 runs to 15 residues. The DNA for the CDR3 is TGTGCCTGGAGTGTAGGACAGGGGGCGGAAGAGACCCAGTACTTC. Translation: CAWSVGQGAEETQYF.

The chain uses TRBV10-3 and TRBJ1-2; D gene uncertain. This CDR3 contains 12 residues. V was shortened by 7 bases and J by 0 bases, with 6 bases between the two germline ends. From germline, CDR1 is ENHRY and CDR2 SYGVKD. The CDR3 is CAINTPNYGYTF. The CDR3 region has the DNA TGTGCCATCAACACACCTAACTATGGCTACACCTTC.

This sequence joins TRBV6-5 and TRBJ2-1, with TRBD1 as a possible D gene (6 bases). The CDR3 totals 15 residues. Germline loops: CDR1 MNHEY, CDR2 SVGAGI. Trimming removed 2 bases from V and 3 bases from J, with 11 bases in between. In nucleotides, the CDR3 is TGTGCCAGCAGTTACGGCAGGGGAAACTACAATGAGCAGTTCTTC. Protein: CASSYGRGNYNEQFF.

V is TRBV28 and J is TRBJ2-1; 7 nucleotides align to TRBD2. Germline-derived CDR1 and CDR2 are MDHEN and SYDVKM. This CDR3 comprises 15 residues. Trimming at V came to 7 bases and at J to 0 bases, leaving 6 bases not matched to a gene. The CDR3: CASTSAGLSYNEQFF. CDR3 DNA sequence: TGTGCCAGCACCTCAGCGGGACTCTCCTACAATGAGCAGTTCTTC.

The chain combines TRBV11-2 with TRBJ1-3, with 7 bases that match TRBD1. The CDR3 consists of 15 residues. Germline V CDR1 and CDR2: SGHAT, FQNNGV. Trimming took 1 base from V and 2 from J; bases not matched to a gene: 2. The CDR3 region is CASSLGTGAGNTIYF. DNA of the CDR3: TGTGCCAGCAGCTTAGGGACAGGCGCTGGAAACACCATATATTTT.

As regards this clone: This same CDR3 is encoded by further DNA sequences in the sample. The gene calls are TRBV18 and TRBJ2-2, with D tentatively TRBD2 (5 bases). The V end lost 2 bases, the J end lost 5 bases, and 6 bases lay between the germline ends. The CDR3 is made up of 13 amino acids. The V gene's germline CDR1 is KGHSH and CDR2 LQKENI. The CDR3 reads CASSPGGTGELFF. The CDR3, as DNA: TGTGCCAGCTCACCAGGCGGGACCGGGGAGCTGTTTTTT.

The V call is TRBV4-2, the J call TRBJ2-7; TRBD2 aligns across 7 bases. The CDR3 runs 16 residues. Germline trimming cut 0 bases from V and 2 bases from J; bases unmatched to any gene: 7. Looked up from germline, CDR1 is LGHNA and CDR2 is YNFKEQ. This chain's CDR3 is CASSQDRTSKPYEQYF. The CDR3 bases are TGTGCCAGCAGCCAAGACCGGACTAGTAAGCCCTACGAGCAGTACTTC.

The chain is built from TRBV7-2 and TRBJ2-6; D is unresolved. Germline assignment: CDR1 SGHTA and CDR2 FQGNSA. Between the trimmed V and J ends, which lost 5 bases and 5 bases, there was a span of 10 bases. CDR3 length: 14 amino acids. In nucleotides, the CDR3 is TGTGCCAGCAGCCGAGATACTAGGGCCAACGTCCTGACTTTC. This sequence encodes CASSRDTRANVLTF.

The chain joins TRBV4-3 to TRBJ2-7; D remains ambiguous. The CDR3 length is 16 residues. In germline, CDR1 is LGHNA, CDR2 YSLEER. V was trimmed by 1 base and J by 3 bases, leaving 16 bases between them. The DNA for the CDR3 is TGCGCCAGCAGCCAAGGACTTTCTACGCGTCTCTACGAGCAGTACTTC. Translation: CASSQGLSTRLYEQYF.

The chain has TRBV11-2 and TRBJ1-4; D remains unclear. V shed 3 bases and J shed 8 bases, with 13 bases lying between them. Germline V gives CDR1 SGHAT, CDR2 FQNNGV. This CDR3 has 14 amino acids. DNA of the CDR3: TGTGCCAGCAGCTTGGCAGAGGATTCCGAAAAACTGTTTTTT. It yields the protein CASSLAEDSEKLFF.

The sample holds a few counts of this clone. V and J are TRBV19 and TRBJ2-7; possibly TRBD2 for D (6 bases). The CDR3 spans 14 residues. CDR1 is LNHDA, CDR2 SQIVND, per germline (reference sequence). The germline V and J ends were trimmed by 3 bases and 4 bases, with 13 bases remaining between them. The CDR3 DNA follows: TGTGCCAGTAGTATGACGGGGGACCCATACGAGCAGTACTTC. Amino acids: CASSMTGDPYEQYF.

Concerning this clone itself: The junction departs from the called germline gene at one end, perhaps through a read error. The V gene is TRBV30, the J gene TRBJ2-5, with D perhaps matching TRBD2 (6 bases). The CDR3 is 15 amino acids. CDR1 and CDR2 from the germline V gene are GTSNPN and SVGIG (reference sequence). CDR3 region: CAWIIMSGYQEAQYF. Written as DNA, the CDR3 is TGTGCCTGGATTATCATGAGCGGGTACCAAGAGGCCCAGTACTTC. Complete variable domain (other parts from reference TRBV30 and TRBJ2-5): SQTIHQWPATLVQPVGSPLSLECTVEGTSNPNLYWYRQAAGRGLQLLFYSVGIGQISSEVPQNLSASRPQDRQFILSSKKLLLSDSGFYLCAWIIMSGYQEAQYFGPGTRLLVL.